This T cell receptor (beta chain) stems from a study of blood T cell repertoires in COVID-19. About the research overall: Acute-phase and convalescent COVID-19 samples originated in the United States, Italy and Spain. PBMCs, B-cell-depleted T cells, or T cells were the source of the cDNA or gDNA that made up the material.

This CDR3 region has 16 residues. J gave up 2 bases and V 1 base, and 3 bases lay outside the gene matches. Germline V gene sequence: CDR1 SEHNR, CDR2 FQNEAQ (reference sequence). Data came from immunoSEQ multiplex PCR; TCRdb stores just in-frame clones and leaves some out. This sample carries 55,000 to 65,000 clones, roughly 87% of them seen once, and the ten largest clones take about 9.4%. The chain has TRBV7-9 and TRBJ2-3; 10 nucleotides match TRBD2. This clonotype was sampled from a human donor with acute or convalescent COVID-19. The donor label of this sample is uncertain. The sequenced sample was peripheral blood. The DNA of the CDR3 is TGTGCCAGCAGCTTAGGGACTAGCGGAAACACAGATACGCAGTATTTT. Its translation is CASSLGTSGNTDTQYF.